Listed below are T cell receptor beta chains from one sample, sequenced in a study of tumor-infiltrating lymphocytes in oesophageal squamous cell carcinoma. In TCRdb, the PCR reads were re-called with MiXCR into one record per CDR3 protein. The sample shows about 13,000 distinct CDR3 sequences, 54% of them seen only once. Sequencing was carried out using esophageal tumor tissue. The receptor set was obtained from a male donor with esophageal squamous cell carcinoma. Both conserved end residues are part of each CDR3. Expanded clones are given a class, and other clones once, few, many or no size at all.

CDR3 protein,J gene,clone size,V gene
CASSLSGGLGNEQFF,TRBJ2-1,few,TRBV7-3
CASSLWASGDGTDTQYF,TRBJ2-3,.,TRBV28
CASSYSTTEAFF,TRBJ1-1,many,TRBV6-6
CASSFGTGKQPQHF,TRBJ1-5,.,TRBV7-3
CASSYAGGGSYEQYF,.,.,TRBV6-9
CASSEFGGASSYNEQFF,TRBJ2-1,.,TRBV6-1
CASTRRYTGELYF,TRBJ2-3,few,TRBV28
CASSLVGGETQYF,TRBJ2-5,.,TRBV7-6
CASSEQVKQYF,TRBJ2-5,many,TRBV11-2
CASSLGPSDEQYF,TRBJ2-7,.,TRBV12-3/TRBV12-4
CASSLGYGRGEQYF,TRBJ2-7,few,TRBV7-9
CASRIGGASGSYEQYF,.,.,TRBV7-8
CASSTGSSYNSPLHF,TRBJ1-6,.,TRBV12-3/TRBV12-4
CASRLDRGRWEQYF,TRBJ2-7,.,TRBV6-9
CASSLRGLAGFNEQFF,TRBJ2-1,.,TRBV7-3
CASSEGFTGRGETQFF,TRBJ2-1,.,TRBV2
CASLNLGGSGNTIYF,TRBJ1-3,.,TRBV6-1
CASSFAGAAYGYTF,TRBJ1-2,few,TRBV7-6
CATSDLYEQFF,.,once,TRBV24-1
CASRPSSSYEQYF,TRBJ2-7,.,TRBV7-8
CASSRQQYTDTQYF,TRBJ2-3,.,TRBV14
CASSVEGKQPQHF,TRBJ1-5,.,TRBV9
CASSEGAGASYEQYF,.,once,TRBV6-1
CASSLGLGRNTEAFF,TRBJ1-1,medium-sized,TRBV7-6
CATSDPDSRGEFF,TRBJ2-5,.,TRBV24-1
CASTLAGTETQYF,TRBJ2-5,once,TRBV6-8
CASSRQGPSYEQYF,.,.,TRBV6-5
CASSPWTGADTQYF,TRBJ2-3,many,TRBV5-4
CASSLAGSTGELFF,TRBJ2-2,.,TRBV12-3/TRBV12-4
CASSRISGGAHTQYF,.,.,TRBV11-1
CASSLNRDLDLEDTQYF,TRBJ2-3,.,TRBV5-3
CATSDATLTGETQYF,TRBJ2-5,medium-sized,TRBV24-1
CASNRGLAGVVEQYF,TRBJ2-7,many,TRBV6-1
CASSYSISNEQYF,.,.,TRBV6-6
CASNPWGLAETQYF,TRBJ2-5,few,TRBV7-8
CASSPSDRTVYNSPLHF,TRBJ2-6,once,TRBV6-8
CASSAGQGAISEQFF,TRBJ2-1,few,TRBV7-3
CASSTQAGVETQYF,TRBJ2-5,.,TRBV7-6
CASSLVGETQYF,.,.,TRBV7-8